This TCR beta chain was retrieved from a study of cytomegalovirus exposure and HLA in healthy donors. Study-wide background: From donors who were HLA-typed, an early data release held approximately 84 million unique TCRs. Findings of the study overall: The authors considered a cluster of highly shared sequence variants likely to be a sequencing artifact. An analysis that came later showed most CMV-associated TCR beta chains appearing HLA-restricted. Researchers catalogued some 160 TCR beta chains as cytomegalovirus-associated.

The PCR had 60 Vbeta and 13 Jbeta primers. Data came from immunoSEQ multiplex PCR; TCRdb stores just in-frame clones and leaves some out. This sample yields around 96,000 clones, of which about three quarters are seen a single time; 10% belongs to the top ten. As to this clone: Its matching antigen is unknown.

The CDR3 totals 15 residues. With 0 bases removed from V and 5 bases from J, the gap between germline ends came to 11 bases. Germline loops: CDR1 LGHNA, CDR2 YSLEER. The sequencing input was PBMCs. The source of this sequence is a man aged 30 to 45 in good health and CMV-seropositive. The chain joins TRBV4-3 to TRBJ2-1; perhaps TRBD1 as D (5 bases). Written as DNA, the CDR3 is TGCGCCAGCAGCCAAGATCTGGGGCGGAACAATGAGCAGTTCTTC. Translating it yields CASSQDLGRNNEQFF.